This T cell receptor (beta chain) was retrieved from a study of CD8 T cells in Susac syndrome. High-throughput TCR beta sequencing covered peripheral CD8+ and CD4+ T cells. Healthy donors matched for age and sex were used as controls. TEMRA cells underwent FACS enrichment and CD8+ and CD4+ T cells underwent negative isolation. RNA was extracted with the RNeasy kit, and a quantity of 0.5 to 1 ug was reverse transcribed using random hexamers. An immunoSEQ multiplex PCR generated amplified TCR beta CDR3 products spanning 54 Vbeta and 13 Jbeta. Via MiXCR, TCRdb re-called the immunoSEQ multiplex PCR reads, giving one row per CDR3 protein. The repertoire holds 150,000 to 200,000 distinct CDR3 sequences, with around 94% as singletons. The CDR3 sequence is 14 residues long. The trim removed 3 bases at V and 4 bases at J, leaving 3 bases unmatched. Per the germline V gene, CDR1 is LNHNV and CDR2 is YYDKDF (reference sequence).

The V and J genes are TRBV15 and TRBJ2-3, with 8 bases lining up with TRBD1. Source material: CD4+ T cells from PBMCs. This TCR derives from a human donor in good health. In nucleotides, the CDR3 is TGTGCCACCAGCAGGGACAGGGTCCCAGATACGCAGTATTTT. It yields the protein CATSRDRVPDTQYF.